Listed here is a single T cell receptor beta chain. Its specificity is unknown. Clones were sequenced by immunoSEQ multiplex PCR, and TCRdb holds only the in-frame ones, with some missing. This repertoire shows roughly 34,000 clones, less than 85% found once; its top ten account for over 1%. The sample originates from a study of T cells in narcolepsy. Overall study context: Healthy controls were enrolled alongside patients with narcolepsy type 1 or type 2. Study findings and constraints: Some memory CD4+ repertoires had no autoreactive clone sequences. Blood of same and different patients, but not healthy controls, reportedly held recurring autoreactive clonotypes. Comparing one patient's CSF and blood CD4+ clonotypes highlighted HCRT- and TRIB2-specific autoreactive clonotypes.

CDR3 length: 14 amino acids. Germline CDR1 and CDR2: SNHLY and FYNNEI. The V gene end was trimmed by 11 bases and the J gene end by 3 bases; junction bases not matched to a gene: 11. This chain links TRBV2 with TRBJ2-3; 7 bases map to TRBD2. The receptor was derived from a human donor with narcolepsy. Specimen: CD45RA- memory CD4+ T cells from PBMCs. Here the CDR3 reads CADRAGRTTDTQYF. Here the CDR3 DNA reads TGTGCCGACAGAGCGGGGCGGACAACAGATACGCAGTATTTT.